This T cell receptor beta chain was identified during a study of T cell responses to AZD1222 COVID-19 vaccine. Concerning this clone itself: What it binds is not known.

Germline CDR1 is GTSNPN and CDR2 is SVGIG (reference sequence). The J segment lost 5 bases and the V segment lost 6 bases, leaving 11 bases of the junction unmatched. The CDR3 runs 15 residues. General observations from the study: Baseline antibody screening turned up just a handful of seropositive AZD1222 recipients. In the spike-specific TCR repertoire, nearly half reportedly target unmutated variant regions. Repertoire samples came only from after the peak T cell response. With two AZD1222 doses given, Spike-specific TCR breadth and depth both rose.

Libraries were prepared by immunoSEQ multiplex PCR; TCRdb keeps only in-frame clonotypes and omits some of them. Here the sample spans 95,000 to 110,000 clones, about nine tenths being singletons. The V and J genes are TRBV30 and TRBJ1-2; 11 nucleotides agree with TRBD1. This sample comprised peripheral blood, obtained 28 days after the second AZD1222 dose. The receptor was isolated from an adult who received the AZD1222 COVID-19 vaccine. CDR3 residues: CACPPRGTGGYGYTF. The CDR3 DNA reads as TGTGCCTGTCCTCCGAGAGGGACAGGGGGTTATGGCTACACCTTC.